This T cell receptor (beta chain) appears in the sequencing data of a study of cytomegalovirus exposure and HLA in healthy donors. Study-wide background: The Caucasian-associated ancestry cluster held roughly 81% of roughly 370 genotyped donors.

The V gene end was trimmed by 5 bases and the J gene end by 8 bases; junction bases not matched to a gene: 11. This CDR3 spans 17 amino acids. Germline CDR1 MDHEN, CDR2 SYDVKM. The PCR contained 60 Vbeta and 13 Jbeta primers. Generated by immunoSEQ multiplex PCR, the TCRdb table keeps only in-frame clones and is missing some. The clone table shows tens of thousands of clones, with the ten largest holding 9.5% to 15%. For this clone: Its matching antigen is unknown.

The study's findings and limits: Because they were indistinguishable, some V segments, including TRBV6-2 and TRBV6-3, were excluded. Among TCR beta chains, those listed as cytomegalovirus-associated numbered around 180.

The TCR comes from a woman aged 30 to 39 in good health and CMV-seropositive. The genes are TRBV28 and TRBJ2-3; TRBD2 matches at 15 bases. Sequencing was performed on PBMCs. CDR3 in amino acids: CASSPFGLAGGPGTQYF. CDR3 nucleotides: TGTGCCAGCAGTCCCTTTGGACTAGCGGGGGGGCCAGGTACGCAGTATTTT.